This section outlines one TCR beta chain sequence together with its context. Its antigen is not identified. Researchers ran immunoSEQ v3.0 at survey level. Profiled with immunoSEQ multiplex PCR; TCRdb holds only in-frame clones, not every one. The sample contains tens of thousands of clones, about 93% of which appear only once. The data derive from a study of long-term antiretroviral therapy in people with HIV. The study, taken as a whole, reports: Controls showed broader CDR3 length ranges than did the HIV repertoires.

The sample in question was unsorted PBMCs, obtained roughly 5 years after starting antiretroviral therapy. This sequence originates from a woman aged 40 to 50 with HIV.

CDR3 DNA: TGTGCCAGTAGTCGAACATTCGTAGGAAACACTGAAGCTTTCTTT. This encodes CASSRTFVGNTEAFF. The chain links TRBV19 to TRBJ1-1; D gene uncertain. This CDR3 spans 15 amino acids. V gave up 5 bases and J gave up 2 bases, with 15 bases separating them. Germline CDR1 LNHDA, CDR2 SQIVND (reference sequence).